One and the same sample provided the 14 T cell receptor beta chains below, sequenced in a study of CD8+ T cells in alopecia areata. Extracted from the samples, RNA was reverse transcribed into cDNA to serve as the sequencing template. Only in-frame clones appear in the TCRdb table, and some are missing; sequencing was by immunoSEQ multiplex PCR. The table lists fewer than 250,000 clones, around 62% of them singletons. Source: CD4+ T cells sorted from blood, taken at week 0. Every receptor here comes from a human donor with alopecia areata.

This clone appeared a few times. The V gene is TRBV30, the J gene TRBJ1-1, with 7 bases aligning to TRBD1. This CDR3 has 16 residues. V was clipped by 7 bases and J by 7 bases; unmatched bases: 21. Germline V gene sequence: CDR1 GTSNPN, CDR2 SVGIG (reference sequence). For the CDR3, the DNA is TGTGCCTACCGCGTCGGGACAGCCGCCGGAGTGGGTGAAGCTTTCTTT. Translated, it gives CAYRVGTAAGVGEAFF.

This clone has more than one count but fewer than ten. V gene TRBV27 combines with J gene TRBJ1-6; no clear D gene. Germline V gene lookup returns CDR1 MNHEY and CDR2 SMNVEV (reference sequence). The CDR3 extends over 16 amino acids. Between the trimmed V and J ends, which lost 6 bases and 0 bases, there was a span of 12 bases. The CDR3 reads CASRNNLSSYNSPLHF. The CDR3, as DNA: TGTGCCAGCAGGAATAACCTCAGCTCCTATAATTCACCCCTCCACTTT.

The chain carries TRBV19 and TRBJ2-7; no reliable D call. This CDR3 comprises 13 residues. The germline CDR1 and CDR2 sequences are LNHDA and SQIVND (reference sequence). Trimming shortened V by 5 bases and J by 1 base, and 9 bases separated the two germline ends. This CDR3 reads CASSEAQSYEQYF. The CDR3, as DNA: TGTGCCAGTAGTGAGGCCCAGTCCTACGAGCAGTACTTC.

Turning to this clone: This sample includes further DNA sequences coding for the same CDR3. This sequence joins TRBV7-3 and TRBJ2-3; D is possibly TRBD2 (5 bases). V dropped 3 bases and J dropped 2 bases, with 6 bases sitting between them. Germline V CDR1 and CDR2: SGHTA, FQGTGA. This CDR3 has 13 residues. CDR3 residues: CASSLTTTDTQYF. DNA of the CDR3: TGTGCCAGCAGCTTGACTACCACAGATACGCAGTATTTT.

The chain has TRBV5-1 and TRBJ2-7; D call uncertain. This CDR3 region has 13 residues. CDR1 and CDR2 from the germline V gene are SGHRS and YFSETQ. V lost 0 bases to trimming and J lost 2 bases, with 6 bases between them. The CDR3 DNA reads TGCGCCAGCAGCTTGGGACGGACCTACGAGCAGTACTTC. Its protein is CASSLGRTYEQYF.

V is TRBV9 and J is TRBJ2-3; 9 nucleotides line up with TRBD2. The CDR3 spans 18 residues. V trimming: 0 bases; J trimming: 5 bases; junction bases outside the gene matches: 13. Germline CDR1 SGDLS, CDR2 YYNGEE. CDR3 sequence (DNA): TGTGCCAGCAGCGTAGGAGGTAGCGGGAGCCTAGTGGGAGATACGCAGTATTTT. It translates to CASSVGGSGSLVGDTQYF.

This sequence joins TRBV2 and TRBJ2-1; 9 bases are shared with TRBD2. With V trimmed by 7 bases and J by 5 bases, 3 bases remained unmatched. This CDR3 comprises 13 residues. Germline V gene lookup returns CDR1 SNHLY and CDR2 FYNNEI. Written as DNA, the CDR3 is TGTGCCAGCATGCGACTAGCGGACAATGAGCAGTTCTTC. This encodes CASMRLADNEQFF. The full variable domain, completed using reference TRBV2 and TRBJ2-1, is EPEVTQTPSHQVTQMGQEVILRCVPISNHLYFYWYRQILGQKVEFLVSFYNNEISEKSEIFDDQFSVERPDGSNFTLKIRSTKLEDSAMYFCASMRLADNEQFFGPGTRLTVL.

The chain is built from TRBV21-1 and TRBJ2-7. TRBV21-1 is marked as a pseudogene. The CDR3 length is 13 residues. The CDR3, as DNA: TGTGCCACCCGAAACGCCCACTCCTACGAGCAGTACTTC. Encoded protein: CATRNAHSYEQYF.

V gene TRBV15 combines with J gene TRBJ1-1; D gene ambiguous. In germline, CDR1 is LNHNV, CDR2 YYDKDF (reference sequence). CDR3 length: 14 residues. Trimming pared 1 base from V and 4 bases from J, leaving 10 bases between. CDR3 nucleotides: TGTGCCACCAGCAGAGCCCCACCGGGCACTGAAGCTTTCTTT. Protein product: CATSRAPPGTEAFF.

This clone was seen ten or more times. The J gene is TRBJ2-1, the V gene TRBV4-1; possible D gene TRBD2, 5 bases. Trimming stripped 2 bases from V and 0 bases from J, with 11 bases between. The CDR3 spans 16 residues. Looked up from germline, CDR1 is MGHRA and CDR2 is YSYEKL. The CDR3 bases are TGCGCCAGCAGCCAACTGGACTTACTCTCCTACAATGAGCAGTTCTTC. Its protein is CASSQLDLLSYNEQFF.

The CDR3, as DNA: TGCGCCAGCAGCCAGGCAGGACAGCGACCTACTGAAGCTTTCTTT. Encoded protein: CASSQAGQRPTEAFF. This chain joins TRBV4-1 and TRBJ1-1; D possibly corresponds to TRBD1 (6 bases). CDR1 MGHRA and CDR2 YSYEKL come from the germline V gene. The CDR3 runs 15 residues. Trimming removed 3 bases from V and 5 bases from J, with 16 bases in between.

This clone was seen at least ten times. This chain joins TRBV4-2 and TRBJ2-1, with 10 bases identical to TRBD2. V trimming: 1 base; J trimming: 4 bases; junction bases outside the gene matches: 4. Germline V gene data show CDR1 as LGHNA and CDR2 as YNFKEQ. The CDR3 runs to 16 residues. The CDR3 nucleotides read TGTGCCAGCAGCCAAGCCAGCGGGAGGGATTACAATGAGCAGTTCTTC. It is translated as CASSQASGRDYNEQFF.

The chain joins TRBV10-1 to TRBJ2-1; D gene ambiguous. Trimming pared 3 bases from V and 9 bases from J, leaving 15 bases between. Per germline, CDR1 WNHNN and CDR2 SYGVQD (reference sequence). This CDR3 region has 14 residues. Here the CDR3 reads CASSEYRDKAEQFF. CDR3 coding DNA: TGCGCCAGCAGTGAATACCGAGACAAGGCTGAGCAGTTCTTC.

V usage is TRBV5-5 and J usage is TRBJ1-1, with D perhaps TRBD1 (6 bases). The CDR3 is 15 residues long. CDR1 and CDR2 from the germline V gene are SGHKS and YYEKEE (reference sequence). Trimming stripped 1 base from V and 4 bases from J, with 14 bases between. The CDR3: CASSLIPGASTEAFF. CDR3 in DNA: TGTGCCAGCAGCTTGATCCCGGGGGCTAGCACTGAAGCTTTCTTT.